This TCR beta chain was sequenced for a study of blood T cell repertoires in COVID-19. Across the whole study: COVID-19 samples from acute and convalescent phases originated in the United States, Italy and Spain. PBMCs, B-cell-depleted T cells, or T cells provided the cDNA or gDNA that made up the material.

V gave up 3 bases and J gave up 3 bases, with 3 bases separating them. Germline V gene data show CDR1 as SGHDT and CDR2 as YYEEEE. This CDR3 comprises 11 residues. Data came from immunoSEQ multiplex PCR; TCRdb stores just in-frame clones and leaves some out. Here the sample spans 150,000 to 200,000 clones, around nine tenths being singletons. The chain is built from TRBV5-6 and TRBJ1-1; D gene ambiguous. This sequence was found in a man aged 55 to 70 with active or convalescent COVID-19. Input material: peripheral blood. The CDR3 DNA sequence: TGTGCCAGCAGCTCCGACACTGAAGCTTTCTTT. Translation gives CASSSDTEAFF.